The subject of this entry is one TCR beta chain. Antigen: not known. These data originate in a study of shared clonotypes between healthy human individuals. Study details: The composition of the donors was two women and a few men aged 18 to 49.

Clones were sequenced by immunoSEQ multiplex PCR, and TCRdb holds only the in-frame ones, with some missing. The data contain some 790,000 clones, roughly 72% of them singletons. Overall study findings and caveats: Among donors, sharing of clonotypes was expected to be affected by sequencing depth.

The CDR3 is 14 residues long. The germline V and J ends were trimmed by 4 bases and 8 bases, with 15 bases remaining between them. Germline loops: CDR1 MNHNS, CDR2 SASEGT. The chain couples TRBV6-1 to TRBJ2-1; a weak D match, TRBD1 (6 bases). Sequenced: memory CD4+ T cells sorted from blood. Subset in this sample: CD45RA-negative fraction. The sequence came from a woman aged 30 to 39 in good health. CDR3 in amino acids: CASSVRRGYDEQFF. CDR3 sequence (DNA): TGTGCCAGCAGTGTCCGCAGGGGTTACGATGAGCAGTTCTTC.